Following are 2 T cell receptor beta chains from one sample sequenced in a study of STAT5B mutations in CD4+ large granular lymphocyte leukemia. The data were produced by immunoSEQ multiplex PCR, yet TCRdb's version contains in-frame clones alone and is incomplete. The table includes 35,000 to 40,000 clones, 70% to 90% detected once. The sequencing input was CD4+ T cells from blood buffy coats. These receptors came from a human donor in good health.

This sequence joins TRBV7-8 and TRBJ2-5, with D tentatively TRBD2 (6 bases). The J call may be mistaken, given a closer DNA end match to TRBJ2-7. The length of the CDR3 is 12 residues. CDR1 SGHVS and CDR2 FQNEAQ come from the germline V gene. CDR3 protein: CASSLGGVEQYF. The DNA for the CDR3 is TGTGCCAGCAGCTTAGGGGGGGTCGAGCAGTACTTC.

The V and J genes are TRBV21-1 and TRBJ2-3; the table calls TRBD1, which could not be checked here. TRBV21-1 is described as a pseudogene. The length of the CDR3 is 17 residues. The CDR3 bases are TGTGCCAGCAGCAAAGGAACAGGCCTCTCGGGTCCAGATACGCAGTATTTT. It codes for CASSKGTGLSGPDTQYF.